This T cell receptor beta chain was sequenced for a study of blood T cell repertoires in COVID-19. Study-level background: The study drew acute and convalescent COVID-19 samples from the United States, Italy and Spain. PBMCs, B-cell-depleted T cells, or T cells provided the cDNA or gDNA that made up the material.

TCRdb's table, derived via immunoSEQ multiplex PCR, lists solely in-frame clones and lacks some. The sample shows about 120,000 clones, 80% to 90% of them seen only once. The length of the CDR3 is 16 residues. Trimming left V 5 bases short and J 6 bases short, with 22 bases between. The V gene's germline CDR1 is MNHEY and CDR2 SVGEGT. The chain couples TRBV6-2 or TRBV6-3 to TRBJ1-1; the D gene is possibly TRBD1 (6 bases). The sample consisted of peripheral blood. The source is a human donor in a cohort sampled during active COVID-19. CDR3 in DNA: TGTGCCAGCAGTATCCGGGACAAACTCGTTGAGGCTGAAGCTTTCTTT. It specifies CASSIRDKLVEAEAFF.